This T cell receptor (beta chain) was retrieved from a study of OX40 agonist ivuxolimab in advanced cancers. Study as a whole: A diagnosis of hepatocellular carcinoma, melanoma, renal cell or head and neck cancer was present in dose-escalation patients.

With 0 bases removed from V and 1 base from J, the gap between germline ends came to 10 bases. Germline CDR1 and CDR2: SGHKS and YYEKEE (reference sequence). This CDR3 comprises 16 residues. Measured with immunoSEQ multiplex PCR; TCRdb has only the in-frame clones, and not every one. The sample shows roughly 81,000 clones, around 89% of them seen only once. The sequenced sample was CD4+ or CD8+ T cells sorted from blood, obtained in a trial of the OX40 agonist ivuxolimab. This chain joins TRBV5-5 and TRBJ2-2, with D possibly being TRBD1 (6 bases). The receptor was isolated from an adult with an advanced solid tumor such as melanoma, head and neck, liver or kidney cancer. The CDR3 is CASSLGAGVNTGELFF. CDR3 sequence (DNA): TGTGCCAGCAGCTTGGGGGCAGGGGTGAACACCGGGGAGCTGTTTTTT. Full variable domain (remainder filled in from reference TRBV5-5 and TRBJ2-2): DAGVTQSPTHLIKTRGQQVTLRCSPISGHKSVSWYQQVLGQGPQFIFQYYEKEERGRGNFPDRFSARQFPNYSSELNVNALLLGDSALYLCASSLGAGVNTGELFFGEGSRLTVL.